This TCR beta chain was retrieved from a study of CD8 T cells in Susac syndrome. This clonotype was recorded only once. When the RNA was reverse transcribed, random hexamers were used with an input of roughly 0.45 to 1 ug. Using its own MiXCR run on the immunoSEQ multiplex PCR reads, TCRdb lists one record per CDR3 protein. The sample includes tens of thousands of distinct CDR3 sequences, 85% to 95% of them seen just once. Germline lookup yields CDR1 SGHRS and CDR2 YFSETQ. Trimming left V 4 bases short and J 9 bases short, with 14 bases between. This CDR3 is 13 amino acids long. What was sequenced was CD8+ T cells from PBMCs. This clonotype originated in a human donor with Susac syndrome. V gene TRBV5-1 combines with J gene TRBJ2-1; D may correspond to TRBD1 or TRBD2 (5 bases each). The CDR3 DNA reads TGCGCCAGCAGCGCCGGGGCCCCAGGTGAGCAGTTCTTC. It translates to CASSAGAPGEQFF.